This T cell receptor beta chain derives from a study of CD8 T cells in Susac syndrome. Study-level results: The study admitted that it had a relatively small number of individuals in its TCR sequencing and HLA analysis.

Concerning this clonotype: The antigen remains unidentified.

The germline V gene has CDR1 MNHNS and CDR2 SASEGT. This CDR3 spans 14 amino acids. V was pared by 6 bases and J by 6 bases, with 9 bases of the junction left unmatched. After extraction with the RNeasy kit, about 0.5 to 1 ug of the RNA was reverse transcribed using random hexamers. With immunoSEQ multiplex PCR, TCR beta CDR3 was amplified across 54 Vbeta and 13 Jbeta. TCRdb redid the calling of the immunoSEQ multiplex PCR reads with MiXCR, one entry per CDR3 protein. The table records 350,000 to 550,000 distinct CDR3 sequences, more than 70% of them present only once. Sequencing of TCR beta was performed on blood CD8+ T cells and on blood CD4+ T cells.

The sequenced sample was CD8+ T cells from PBMCs. The clonotype comes from a human donor with multiple sclerosis. This chain uses TRBV6-1 with TRBJ1-1; TRBD1 matches 8 bases. The CDR3 bases are TGTGCCAGCAGGAAAGGACAGGGCGACTCTGAAGCTTTCTTT. The encoded protein is CASRKGQGDSEAFF.